The entry below describes one TCR beta chain. V was pared by 6 bases and J by 7 bases, with 9 bases of the junction left unmatched. This CDR3 has 15 residues. Germline lookup yields CDR1 MNHEY and CDR2 SMNVEV (reference sequence). The data are from a study of control samples from healthy donors and cancer patients. Sequencing was performed with immunoSEQ multiplex PCR; in TCRdb, only in-frame clones are kept and a portion is missing. The profile shows roughly 170,000 clones, roughly 91% of them singletons. Sample: blood. This sequence originates from a man between 18 and 35 years old in good health. The V call is TRBV27, the J call TRBJ2-2; TRBD1 matches 9 bases. The CDR3 coding sequence is TGTGCCAGCAGGGACAGGGGTGTAGGTTACGGGGAGCTGTTTTTT. Translating gives CASRDRGVGYGELFF.